These T cell receptor beta chains were read from a single sample in a study of blood T cell repertoires in COVID-19. Produced via immunoSEQ multiplex PCR; TCRdb's table is partial and in-frame only. The table records tens of thousands of clones, roughly 89% of them present only once. The sample consisted of peripheral blood. These receptors all stem from a man aged 55-75 years with acute or convalescent COVID-19. The conserved cysteine and the conserved F or W are not part of the CDR3 here. Not every row has a clone size; where given, it reads once, few, many or a size class.

>TRBJ1-1|-|12|TRBV6-4
ASSPGQANTEAF
>TRBJ2-3|-|13|TRBV30
AWSVGGISTDTQY
>TRBJ1-2|-|12|TRBV2
ASRGVILRGGYT
>TRBJ1-6|-|11|TRBV28
ATRGLYNSPLH
>TRBJ1-4|-|13|TRBV5-5
ASRFGGATNEKLF
>TRBJ2-7|-|11|TRBV19
ASSINRGYEQY
>TRBJ1-5|-|13|TRBV10-3
AISEGTVSGQPQH
>TRBJ1-5|-|14|TRBV4-1
ASSRQPGTENQPQH
>TRBJ1-5|once|14|TRBV6-2/TRBV6-3
ASSPADRVSNQPQH
>TRBJ2-7|-|12|TRBV13
ASSLGAGAYEQY
>TRBJ1-5|-|10|TRBV9
ASGVGNQPQH
>TRBJ1-5|-|12|TRBV2
ASRAQGGNQPQH
>TRBJ2-5|-|11|TRBV6-2/TRBV6-3
ASSATKQETQY
>TRBJ1-5|-|11|TRBV5-1
ASSLQVDQPQH
>TRBJ1-5|-|12|TRBV19
ASSIGHSNQPQH
>TRBJ2-5|-|17|TRBV29-1
SVDFSGRWSSGYQETQY
>TRBJ1-5|once|15|TRBV19
ASSDRGWSGGNQPQH
>TRBJ2-3|-|13|TRBV5-4
ASSQGQGITDTQY
>TRBJ1-3|-|14|TRBV5-1
ASSLSPGVAGNTIY
>TRBJ1-2|-|18|TRBV6-2/TRBV6-3
ASSYSYNRGRFSSHYGYT
>TRBJ1-1|-|13|TRBV23-1
ASSLRTGGNTEAF
>TRBJ1-2|-|11|TRBV7-2
ASSLTGQYGYT
>TRBJ1-2|-|12|TRBV10-1
ASSEGADNYGYT
>TRBJ1-5|-|14|TRBV18
ASSPGTGGSGQPQH
>TRBJ2-7|-|13|TRBV28
ASSLGTSGSYEQY
>TRBJ2-5|-|15|TRBV4-3
ASSQETSGGFGETQY
>TRBJ2-1|-|13|TRBV5-1
ASSLVDSSYNEQF